This T cell receptor (beta chain) derives from a study of cytomegalovirus exposure and HLA in healthy donors. Overall study results and limits: Across donors, most TCRs were seen rarely, yet some public ones were widespread. Overall, roughly 170 TCR beta chains were annotated as cytomegalovirus-associated.

The germline gives CDR1 SNHLY, CDR2 FYNNEI. V lost 7 bases and J lost 8; bases outside the gene matches: 11. CDR3 length: 15 amino acids. Details on this clone: Its antigen is not known.

Profiling relied on immunoSEQ multiplex PCR, and the TCRdb table lists in-frame clones only, not all of them. The table lists some 78,000 clones, 96% of them singletons. The chain carries TRBV2 and TRBJ1-4; 9 bases are shared with TRBD1. The clonotype was recovered from a man between 18 and 29 years old in good health and CMV-seropositive. Sequences were obtained from PBMCs. CDR3 region: CASTPQGAAREKLFF. CDR3 in DNA: TGTGCCAGCACCCCACAGGGGGCAGCTCGGGAAAAACTGTTTTTT. Drawing the rest from reference TRBV2 and TRBJ1-4, the complete variable domain is EPEVTQTPSHQVTQMGQEVILRCVPISNHLYFYWYRQILGQKVEFLVSFYNNEISEKSEIFDDQFSVERPDGSNFTLKIRSTKLEDSAMYFCASTPQGAAREKLFFGSGTQLSVL.